This T cell receptor beta chain was sequenced for a study of T cells expressing NK-cell markers. Study conclusions and caveats: These clonotypes, the leaders elsewhere, also led the CD3+CD56-NKG2C+ fraction in several donors. Roughly six donors carried dominant NKG2C+ clonotypes that made up roughly 1.0-7.5% of their CD8+ T cells.

Germline V lookup: CDR1 LNHDA, CDR2 SQIVND (reference sequence). This CDR3 is 13 amino acids long. TCRdb re-called the 5' RACE reads and shows each CDR3 protein once, DNA omitted. The sample spans roughly 350,000 distinct CDR3 sequences; the ten largest clones claim over 4%. In regard to this clonotype: Its antigen is not identified.

Sequencing used blood T cells: a sorted CD56 or NKG2C T cell subset, CD4+ or CD8+ T cells, or bulk PBMC T cells (not recorded which). The sequence was obtained from a man aged 18-69 years in good health. The chain has TRBV19 and TRBJ2-1; checking the TCRdb D call of TRBD1 is not possible without DNA. The CDR3 loop is CASRLSPYNEQFF.